Listed below are T cell receptor beta chains from one sample, sequenced in a study of cytomegalovirus exposure and HLA in healthy donors. Sequenced by immunoSEQ multiplex PCR; TCRdb stores in-frame clones only, minus some. This table holds 190,000 or so clones, roughly 87% found once. The sequencing sample was made of PBMCs. These receptors were collected from a man aged 50-60 years in good health and CMV-seronegative. The CDR3 runs from the conserved cysteine through the conserved F or W. The D gene is left open where the match is weak. Expanded clones get a size class; other rows say once, few or many, or leave the size out.

>TRBJ2-1|TRBD2|TRBV5-3|.
CARTQIWGGRATSNEQFF
TGTGCCAGAACCCAGATTTGGGGGGGGAGGGCCACTTCGAATGAGCAGTTCTTC
>TRBJ2-1|TRBD1|TRBV15|once
CATSSNRGLDNEQFF
TGTGCCACCAGCAGCAACAGGGGGTTGGACAATGAGCAGTTCTTC
>TRBJ2-7|.|TRBV7-2|few
CASSFGGPDEQYF
TGTGCCAGCAGCTTTGGGGGCCCGGACGAGCAGTACTTC
>TRBJ1-1|.|TRBV2|.
CARERSQALNTEAFF
TGTGCCAGAGAAAGGTCACAGGCCCTGAACACTGAAGCTTTCTTT
>TRBJ2-1|TRBD2|TRBV9|.
CASSGSGLGNEQFF
TGTGCCAGCAGCGGGTCGGGACTAGGCAATGAGCAGTTCTTC
>TRBJ1-3|TRBD1|TRBV4-1|.
CASSQLPGTGGTRSGNTIYF
TGCGCCAGCAGCCAACTCCCCGGGACAGGGGGGACTCGGTCTGGAAACACCATATATTTT
>TRBJ2-5|TRBD1|TRBV19|few
CASSRDSFQETQYF
TGTGCCAGTAGTAGGGACAGCTTCCAAGAGACCCAGTACTTC
>TRBJ2-7|TRBD2|TRBV7-9|.
CSSSPGVLAGVHEQYF
TGTTCCAGCAGCCCCGGGGTCCTAGCGGGAGTACACGAGCAGTACTTC
>TRBJ2-2|TRBD1|TRBV7-3|.
CASSRQGAINTGELFF
TGTGCCAGCAGCAGACAGGGGGCGATAAACACCGGGGAGCTGTTTTTT
>TRBJ1-1|.|TRBV5-1|.
CASSLWGLNTEAFF
TGCGCCAGCAGCTTGTGGGGGCTGAACACTGAAGCTTTCTTT